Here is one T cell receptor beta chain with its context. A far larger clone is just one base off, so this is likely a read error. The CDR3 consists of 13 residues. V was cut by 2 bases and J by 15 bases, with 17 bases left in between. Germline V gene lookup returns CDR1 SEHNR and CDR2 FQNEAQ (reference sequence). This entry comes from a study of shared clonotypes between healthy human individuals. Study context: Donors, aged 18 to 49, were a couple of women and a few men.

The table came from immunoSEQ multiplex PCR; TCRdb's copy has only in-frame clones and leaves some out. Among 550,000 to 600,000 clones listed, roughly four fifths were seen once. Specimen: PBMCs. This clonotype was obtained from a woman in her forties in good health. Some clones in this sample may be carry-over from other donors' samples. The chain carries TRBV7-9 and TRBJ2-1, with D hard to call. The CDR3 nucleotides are TGTGCCAGCAGCTTATCCCAGGAACGGGCGGTGTTCTTC. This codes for CASSLSQERAVFF.